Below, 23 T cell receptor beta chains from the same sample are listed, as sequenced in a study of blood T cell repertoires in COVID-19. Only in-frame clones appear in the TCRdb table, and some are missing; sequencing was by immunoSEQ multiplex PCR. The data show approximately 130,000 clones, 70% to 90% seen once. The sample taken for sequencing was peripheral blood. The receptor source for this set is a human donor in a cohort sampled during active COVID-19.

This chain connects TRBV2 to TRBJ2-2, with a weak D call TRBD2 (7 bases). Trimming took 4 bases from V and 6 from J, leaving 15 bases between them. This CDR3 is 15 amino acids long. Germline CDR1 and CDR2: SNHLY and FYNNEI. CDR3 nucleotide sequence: TGTGCCAGCAGTGTAGAACAGGGAGGGGCCGGGGAGCTGTTTTTT. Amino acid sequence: CASSVEQGGAGELFF.

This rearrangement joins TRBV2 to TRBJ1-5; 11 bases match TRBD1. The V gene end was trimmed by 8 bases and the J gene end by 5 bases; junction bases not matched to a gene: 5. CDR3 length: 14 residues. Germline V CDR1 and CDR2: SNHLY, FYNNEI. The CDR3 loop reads CASGDRGIYQPQHF. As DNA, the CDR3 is TGTGCCAGCGGGGACAGGGGGATCTATCAGCCCCAGCATTTT. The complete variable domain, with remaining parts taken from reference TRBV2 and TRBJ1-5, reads EPEVTQTPSHQVTQMGQEVILRCVPISNHLYFYWYRQILGQKVEFLVSFYNNEISEKSEIFDDQFSVERPDGSNFTLKIRSTKLEDSAMYFCASGDRGIYQPQHFGDGTRLSIL.

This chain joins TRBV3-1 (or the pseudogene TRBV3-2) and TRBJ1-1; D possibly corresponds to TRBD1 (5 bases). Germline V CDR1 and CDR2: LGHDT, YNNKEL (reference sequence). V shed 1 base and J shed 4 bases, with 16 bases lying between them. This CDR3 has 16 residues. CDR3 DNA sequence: TGTGCCAGCAGCCAAGGTGGGGGAGGGAGGGGCACTGAAGCTTTCTTT. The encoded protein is CASSQGGGGRGTEAFF.

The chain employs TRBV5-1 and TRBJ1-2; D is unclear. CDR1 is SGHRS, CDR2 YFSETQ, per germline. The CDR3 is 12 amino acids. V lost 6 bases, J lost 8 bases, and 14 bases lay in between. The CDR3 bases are TGCGCCAGCAAGGACGGGGTAGGGGGCTACACCTTC. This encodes CASKDGVGGYTF.

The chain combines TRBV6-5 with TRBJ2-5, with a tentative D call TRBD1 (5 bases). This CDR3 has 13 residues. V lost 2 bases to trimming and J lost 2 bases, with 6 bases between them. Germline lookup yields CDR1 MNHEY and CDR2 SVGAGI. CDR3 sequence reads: CASSYRGQETQYF. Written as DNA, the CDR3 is TGTGCCAGCAGTTACAGGGGACAAGAGACCCAGTACTTC.

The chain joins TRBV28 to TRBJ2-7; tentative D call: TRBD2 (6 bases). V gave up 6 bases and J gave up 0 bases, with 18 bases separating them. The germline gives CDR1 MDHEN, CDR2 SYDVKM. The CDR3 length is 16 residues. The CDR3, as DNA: TGTGCCAGCAGCCTTAACGTCGAGCGGGTCTCCTACGAGCAGTACTTC. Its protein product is CASSLNVERVSYEQYF.

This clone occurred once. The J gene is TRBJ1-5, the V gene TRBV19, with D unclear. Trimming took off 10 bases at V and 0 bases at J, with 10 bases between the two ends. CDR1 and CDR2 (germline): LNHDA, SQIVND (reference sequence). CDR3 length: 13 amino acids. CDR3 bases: TGTGCCACCTCCGAGTATAGCAATCAGCCCCAGCATTTT. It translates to CATSEYSNQPQHF.

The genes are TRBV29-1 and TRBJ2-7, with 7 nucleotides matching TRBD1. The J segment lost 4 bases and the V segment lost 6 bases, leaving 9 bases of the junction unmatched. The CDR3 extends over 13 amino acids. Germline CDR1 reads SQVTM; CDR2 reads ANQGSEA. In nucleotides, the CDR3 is TGCAGCGTGAGACAGGGTAGTCGGTACGAGCAGTACTTC. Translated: CSVRQGSRYEQYF.

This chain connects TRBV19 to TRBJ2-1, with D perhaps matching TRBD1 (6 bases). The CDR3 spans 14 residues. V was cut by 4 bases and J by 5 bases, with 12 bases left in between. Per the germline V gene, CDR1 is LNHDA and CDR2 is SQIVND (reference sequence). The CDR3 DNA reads TGTGCCAGTAGTACCCAGACAGGCCACAATGAGCAGTTCTTC. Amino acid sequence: CASSTQTGHNEQFF.

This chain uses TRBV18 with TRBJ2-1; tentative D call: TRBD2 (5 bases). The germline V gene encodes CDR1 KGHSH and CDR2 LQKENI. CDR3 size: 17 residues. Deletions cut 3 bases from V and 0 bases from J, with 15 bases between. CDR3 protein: CASSPRGGPSSYNEQFF. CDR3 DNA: TGTGCCAGCTCACCTCGAGGAGGCCCGAGCTCCTACAATGAGCAGTTCTTC.

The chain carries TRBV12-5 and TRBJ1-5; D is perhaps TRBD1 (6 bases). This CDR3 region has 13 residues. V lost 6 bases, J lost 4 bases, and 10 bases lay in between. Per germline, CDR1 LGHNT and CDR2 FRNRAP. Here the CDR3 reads CASGWTVNQPQHF. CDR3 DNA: TGTGCTAGTGGCTGGACAGTAAATCAGCCCCAGCATTTT.

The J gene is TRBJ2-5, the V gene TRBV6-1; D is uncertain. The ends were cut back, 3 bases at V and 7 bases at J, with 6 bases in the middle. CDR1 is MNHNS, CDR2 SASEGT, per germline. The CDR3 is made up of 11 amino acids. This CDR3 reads CASSETGTQYF. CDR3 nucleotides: TGTGCCAGCAGTGAGACGGGGACCCAGTACTTC.

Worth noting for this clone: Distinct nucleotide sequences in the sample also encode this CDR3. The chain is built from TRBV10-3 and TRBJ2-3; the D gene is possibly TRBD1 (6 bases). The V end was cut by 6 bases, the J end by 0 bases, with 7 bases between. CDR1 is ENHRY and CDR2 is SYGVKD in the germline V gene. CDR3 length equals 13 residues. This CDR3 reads CAIRDRSTDTQYF. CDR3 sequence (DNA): TGTGCCATCAGGGACAGAAGCACAGATACGCAGTATTTT.

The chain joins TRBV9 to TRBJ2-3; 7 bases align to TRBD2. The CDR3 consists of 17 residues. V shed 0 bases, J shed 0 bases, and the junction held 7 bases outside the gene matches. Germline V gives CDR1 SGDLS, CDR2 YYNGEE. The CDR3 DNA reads TGTGCCAGCAGCGTAGAGGCTAGCGGAGGGAGCACAGATACGCAGTATTTT. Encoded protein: CASSVEASGGSTDTQYF.

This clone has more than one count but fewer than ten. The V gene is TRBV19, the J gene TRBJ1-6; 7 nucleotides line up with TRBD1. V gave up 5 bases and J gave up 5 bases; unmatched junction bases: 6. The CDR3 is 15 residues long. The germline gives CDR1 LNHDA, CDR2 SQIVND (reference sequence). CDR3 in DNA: TGTGCCAGTAGTCCTCGCCAGGGGGATAATTCACCCCTCCACTTT. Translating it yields CASSPRQGDNSPLHF.

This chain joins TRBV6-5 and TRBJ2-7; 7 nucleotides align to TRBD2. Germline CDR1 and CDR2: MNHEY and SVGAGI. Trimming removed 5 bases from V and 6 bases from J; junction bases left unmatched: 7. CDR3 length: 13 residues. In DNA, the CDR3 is TGTGCCAGCAGTCCCACGGGGAGGGGCGAGCAGTACTTC. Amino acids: CASSPTGRGEQYF.

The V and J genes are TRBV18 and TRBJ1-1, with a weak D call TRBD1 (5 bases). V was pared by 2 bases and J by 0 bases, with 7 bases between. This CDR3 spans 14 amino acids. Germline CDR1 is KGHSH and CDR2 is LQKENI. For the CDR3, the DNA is TGTGCCAGCTCACCAGACAGATTGAACACTGAAGCTTTCTTT. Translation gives CASSPDRLNTEAFF.

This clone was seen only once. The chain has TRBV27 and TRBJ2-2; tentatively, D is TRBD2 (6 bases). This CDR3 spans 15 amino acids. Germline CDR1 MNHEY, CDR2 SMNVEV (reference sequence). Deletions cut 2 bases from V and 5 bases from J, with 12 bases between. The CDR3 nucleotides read TGTGCCAGCAGTTTACAACTAGCCGGTACCGGGGAGCTGTTTTTT. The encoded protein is CASSLQLAGTGELFF.

The CDR3 DNA is TGCGCCAGCAGCTTGACGGGGTCCTATAATTCACCCCTCCACTTT. This codes for CASSLTGSYNSPLHF. This sequence joins TRBV5-1 and TRBJ1-6; D not resolved. V was clipped by 1 base and J by 1 base, with 6 bases between them. Germline V CDR1 and CDR2: SGHRS, YFSETQ. The CDR3 contains 15 residues.

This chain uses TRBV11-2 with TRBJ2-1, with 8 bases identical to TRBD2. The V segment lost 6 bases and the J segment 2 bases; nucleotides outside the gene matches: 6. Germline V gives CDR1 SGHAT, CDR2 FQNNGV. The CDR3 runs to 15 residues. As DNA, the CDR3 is TGTGCCAGCAGTGAGGCGGGAGGCGCCTACAATGAGCAGTTCTTC. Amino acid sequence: CASSEAGGAYNEQFF.

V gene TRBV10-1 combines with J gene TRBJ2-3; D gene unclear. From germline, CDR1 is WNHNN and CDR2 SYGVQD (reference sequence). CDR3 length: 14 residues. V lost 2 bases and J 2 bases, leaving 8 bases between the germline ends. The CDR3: CASSETKITDTQYF. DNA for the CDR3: TGCGCCAGCAGTGAGACAAAGATCACAGATACGCAGTATTTT.

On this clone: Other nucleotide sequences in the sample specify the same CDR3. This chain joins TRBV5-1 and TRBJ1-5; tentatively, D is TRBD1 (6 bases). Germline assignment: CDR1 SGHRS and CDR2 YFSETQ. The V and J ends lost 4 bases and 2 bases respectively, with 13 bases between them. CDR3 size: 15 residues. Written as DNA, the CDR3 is TGCGCCAGCAGCACGGACGGACAGCGCAATCAGCCCCAGCATTTT. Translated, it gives CASSTDGQRNQPQHF.

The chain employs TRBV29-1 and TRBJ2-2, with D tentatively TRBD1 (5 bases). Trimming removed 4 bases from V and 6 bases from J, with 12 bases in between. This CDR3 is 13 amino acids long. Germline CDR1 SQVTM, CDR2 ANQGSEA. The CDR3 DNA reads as TGCAGCGTTGGTTGGCAGGGCGCCGGGGAGCTGTTTTTT. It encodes CSVGWQGAGELFF.